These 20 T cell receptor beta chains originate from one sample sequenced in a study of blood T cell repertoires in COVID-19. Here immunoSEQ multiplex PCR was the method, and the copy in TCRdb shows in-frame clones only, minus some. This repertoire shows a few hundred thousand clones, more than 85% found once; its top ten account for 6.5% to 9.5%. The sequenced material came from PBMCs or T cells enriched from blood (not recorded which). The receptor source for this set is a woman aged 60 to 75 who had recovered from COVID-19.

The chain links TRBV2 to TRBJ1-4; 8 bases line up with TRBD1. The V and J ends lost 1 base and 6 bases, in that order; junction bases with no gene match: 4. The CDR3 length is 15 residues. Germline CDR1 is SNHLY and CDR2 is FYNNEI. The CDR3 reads CASSEGYRGDEKLFF. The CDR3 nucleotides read TGTGCCAGCAGTGAAGGGTACAGGGGGGATGAAAAACTGTTTTTT.

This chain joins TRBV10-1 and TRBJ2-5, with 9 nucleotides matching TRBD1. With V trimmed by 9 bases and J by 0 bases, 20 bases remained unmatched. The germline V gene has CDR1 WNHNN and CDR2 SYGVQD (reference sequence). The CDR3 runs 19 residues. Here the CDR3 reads CARKVSAGQGWGYQETQYF. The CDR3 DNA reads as TGCGCCAGAAAAGTTTCGGCGGGACAGGGTTGGGGGTACCAAGAGACCCAGTACTTC.

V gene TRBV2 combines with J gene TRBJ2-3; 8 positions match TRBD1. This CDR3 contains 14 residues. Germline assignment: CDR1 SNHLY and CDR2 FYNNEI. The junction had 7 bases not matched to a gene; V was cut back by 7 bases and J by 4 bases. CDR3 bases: TGTGCCAGCATAGGGGCGACAGGGGCAGATACGCAGTATTTT. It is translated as CASIGATGADTQYF.

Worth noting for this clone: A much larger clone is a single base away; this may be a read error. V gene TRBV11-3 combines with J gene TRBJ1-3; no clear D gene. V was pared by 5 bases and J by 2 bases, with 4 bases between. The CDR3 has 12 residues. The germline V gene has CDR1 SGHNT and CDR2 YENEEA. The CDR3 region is CASSPTGNTIYF. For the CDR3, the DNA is TGTGCCAGCAGCCCTACTGGAAACACCATATATTTT.

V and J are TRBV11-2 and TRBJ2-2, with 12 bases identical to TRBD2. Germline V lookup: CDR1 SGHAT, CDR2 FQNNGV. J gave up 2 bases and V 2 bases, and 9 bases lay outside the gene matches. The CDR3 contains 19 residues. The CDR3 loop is CASSLLEGLAGINTGELFF. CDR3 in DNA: TGTGCCAGCAGCTTATTGGAAGGACTAGCGGGGATTAACACCGGGGAGCTGTTTTTT. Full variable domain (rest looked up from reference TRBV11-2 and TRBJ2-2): EAGVAQSPRYKIIEKRQSVAFWCNPISGHATLYWYQQILGQGPKLLIQFQNNGVVDDSQLPKDRFSAERLKGVDSTLKIQPAKLEDSAVYLCASSLLEGLAGINTGELFFGEGSRLTVL.

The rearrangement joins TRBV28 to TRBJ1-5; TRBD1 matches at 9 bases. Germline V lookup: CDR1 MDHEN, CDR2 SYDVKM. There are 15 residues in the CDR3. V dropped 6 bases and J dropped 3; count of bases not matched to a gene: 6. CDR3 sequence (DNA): TGTGCCAGCAGCCCGACAGGGGGTTTCAATCAGCCCCAGCATTTT. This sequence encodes CASSPTGGFNQPQHF.

The chain's CDR3 is CATCLPPGASGKNSYEQYF. The CDR3 DNA sequence: TGCGCCACCTGCCTCCCCCCCGGGGCTAGCGGAAAGAACTCCTACGAGCAGTACTTC. The chain carries TRBV10-2 and TRBJ2-7, with 7 bases lining up with TRBD2. The CDR3 is 19 amino acids. The junction had 24 bases not matched to a gene; V was cut back by 10 bases and J by 0 bases. Germline V gene lookup returns CDR1 WSHSY and CDR2 SAAADI.

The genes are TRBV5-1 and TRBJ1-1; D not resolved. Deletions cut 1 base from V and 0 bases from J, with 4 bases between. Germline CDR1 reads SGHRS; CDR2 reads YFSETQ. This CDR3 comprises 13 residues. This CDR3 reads CASSLTMNTEAFF. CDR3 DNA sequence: TGCGCCAGCAGCTTGACAATGAACACTGAAGCTTTCTTT.

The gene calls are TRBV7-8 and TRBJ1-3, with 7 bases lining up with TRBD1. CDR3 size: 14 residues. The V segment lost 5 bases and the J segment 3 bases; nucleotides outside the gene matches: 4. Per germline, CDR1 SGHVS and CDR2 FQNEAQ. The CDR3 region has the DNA TGTGCCAGCAGCCTGACAGGGAATGGAAACACCATATATTTT. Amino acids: CASSLTGNGNTIYF.

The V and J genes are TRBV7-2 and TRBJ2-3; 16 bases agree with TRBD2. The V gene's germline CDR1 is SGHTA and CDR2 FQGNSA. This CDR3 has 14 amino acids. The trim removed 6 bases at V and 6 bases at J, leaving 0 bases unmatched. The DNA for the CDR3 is TGTGCCAGCAGGGGACTAGCGGGGGGGGATACGCAGTATTTT. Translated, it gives CASRGLAGGDTQYF.

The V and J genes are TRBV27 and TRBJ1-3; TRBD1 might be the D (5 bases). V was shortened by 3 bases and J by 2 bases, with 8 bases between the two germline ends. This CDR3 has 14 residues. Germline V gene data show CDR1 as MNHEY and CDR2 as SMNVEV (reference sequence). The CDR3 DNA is TGTGCCAGCAGTTTGGGGGGAACTGGAAACACCATATATTTT. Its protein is CASSLGGTGNTIYF.

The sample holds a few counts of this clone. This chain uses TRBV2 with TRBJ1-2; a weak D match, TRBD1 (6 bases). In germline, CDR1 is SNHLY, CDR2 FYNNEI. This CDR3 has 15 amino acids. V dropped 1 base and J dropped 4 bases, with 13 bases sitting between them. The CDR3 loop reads CASSEGQAAVYGYTF. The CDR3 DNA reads TGTGCCAGCAGTGAAGGACAGGCGGCGGTCTATGGCTACACCTTC.

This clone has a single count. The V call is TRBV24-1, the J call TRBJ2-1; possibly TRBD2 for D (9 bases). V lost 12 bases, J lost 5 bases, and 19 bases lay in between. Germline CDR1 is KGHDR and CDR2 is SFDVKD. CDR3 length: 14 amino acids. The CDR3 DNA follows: TGTGCCTCCCAGGGGGCGGGGGGGGACAATGAGCAGTTCTTC. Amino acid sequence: CASQGAGGDNEQFF.

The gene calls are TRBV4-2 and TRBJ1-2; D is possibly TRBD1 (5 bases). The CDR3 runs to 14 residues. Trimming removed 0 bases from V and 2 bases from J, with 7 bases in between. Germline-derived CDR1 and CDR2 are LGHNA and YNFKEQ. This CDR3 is CASSQETENYGYTF. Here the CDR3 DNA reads TGTGCCAGCAGCCAAGAGACAGAGAACTATGGCTACACCTTC.

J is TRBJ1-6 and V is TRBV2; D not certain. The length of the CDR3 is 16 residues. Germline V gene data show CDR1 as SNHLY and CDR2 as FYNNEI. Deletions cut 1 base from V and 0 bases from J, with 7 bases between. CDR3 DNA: TGTGCCAGCAGTGAAGGGCAGGTCTCCTATAATTCACCCCTCCACTTT. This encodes CASSEGQVSYNSPLHF. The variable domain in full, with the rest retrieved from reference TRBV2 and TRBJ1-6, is EPEVTQTPSHQVTQMGQEVILRCVPISNHLYFYWYRQILGQKVEFLVSFYNNEISEKSEIFDDQFSVERPDGSNFTLKIRSTKLEDSAMYFCASSEGQVSYNSPLHFGNGTRLTVT.

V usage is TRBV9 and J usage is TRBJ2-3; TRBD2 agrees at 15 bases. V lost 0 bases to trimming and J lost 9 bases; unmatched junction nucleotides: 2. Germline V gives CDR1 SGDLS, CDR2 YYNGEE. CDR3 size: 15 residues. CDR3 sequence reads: CASSVGTSGGATQYF. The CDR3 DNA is TGTGCCAGCAGCGTAGGGACTAGCGGGGGGGCAACGCAGTATTTT.

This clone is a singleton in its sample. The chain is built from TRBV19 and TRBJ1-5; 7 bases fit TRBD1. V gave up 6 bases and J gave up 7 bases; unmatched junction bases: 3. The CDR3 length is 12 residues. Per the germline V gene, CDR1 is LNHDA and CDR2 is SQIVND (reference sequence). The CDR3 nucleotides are TGTGCCAGTAGCAGGGGGGAACAGCCCCAGCATTTT. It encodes CASSRGEQPQHF.

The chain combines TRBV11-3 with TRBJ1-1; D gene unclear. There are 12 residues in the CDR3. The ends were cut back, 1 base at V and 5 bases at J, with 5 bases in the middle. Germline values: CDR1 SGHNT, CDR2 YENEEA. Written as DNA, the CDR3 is TGTGCCAGCAGCTTAGCTTCTACTGAAGCTTTCTTT. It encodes CASSLASTEAFF.

CDR3 DNA: TGTGCCAGCAGCCAAGATCTTGCTGGGCGGGTCTATGGCTACACCTTC. Its protein is CASSQDLAGRVYGYTF. The rearrangement links TRBV3-1 (or the pseudogene TRBV3-2) to TRBJ1-2; no definite D call. Germline CDR1 LGHDT, CDR2 YNNKEL (reference sequence). The CDR3 totals 16 residues. V lost 0 bases and J 4 bases, leaving 15 bases between the germline ends.

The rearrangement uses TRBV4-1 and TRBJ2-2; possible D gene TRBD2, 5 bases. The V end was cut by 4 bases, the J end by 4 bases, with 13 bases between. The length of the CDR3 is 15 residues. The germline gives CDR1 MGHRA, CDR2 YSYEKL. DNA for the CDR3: TGCGCCAGCAGCCGCACCCCGGGATTCACCGGGGAGCTGTTTTTT. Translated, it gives CASSRTPGFTGELFF.